This T cell receptor beta chain appears in the sequencing data of a study of CD8+CD57+ T cells in acquired aplastic anemia (dated by TCRdb to the late 2010s). Regarding the study in general: Extracted DNA from sorted CD4+ and CD8+ cells averaged around 3.4 ug, ranging from roughly 0.2 to 30 ug. CD8+CD57+ expansion was defined as frequency above the mean frequency observed in healthy subjects. What the research found in general, with its limitations: Although 25 to 30 CD8+ CDR3 sequences were shared by patients and controls, these sequences appeared highly expressed in patients and within the immunodominant clones of patients. Patients and healthy controls showed no significant difference in CD8+ Simpson's diversity (P=0.060).

Including cysteine and phenylalanine, the CDR3 has 14 amino acids. Just CDR3 DNA is preserved here, 42 bases in frame from base 1. The CDR1 and CDR2 encoded by the germline V gene are SGHAT and FQNNGV. V sheds 0 bases and J sheds 1 base, leaving 5 bases between their ends. This clonotype has more than one count but fewer than ten. Its antigen specificity is not known. The input lacks base qualities; no much larger clone sits a single base away. Genomic DNA was used as template for profiling of TCR beta VDJ combinations and CDR3 sequences. TCR repertoire sequencing was run on an Illumina HiSeq 2000. In the paper's pipeline: TRBV/TRBJ rearrangement plots, CDR3 size and DJ length profiles, and Simpson's diversity index were used to evaluate the repertoires. The most abundant DNA sequence in the deep sequencing data was taken as the immunodominant clone. CDR3 amino acid sequences were screened for sharing across subjects and compared with published repertoires and the VDJdb database. TCRdb itself trimmed the public reads at Q25 with fastp, ran MiXCR and retained productive beta chains. Merged by CDR3 protein, the rows form single entries marked with the most common genes and DNA. These V and J calls derive from TCRdb rather than the authors' analysis. Within this sample are some 160,000 distinct CDR3 sequences, with approximately 51% of them counted one time only. Roughly 3.2% of the sample goes to the ten largest clones.

Flow cytometry had shown CD8+CD57+ cell expansion in the patients selected for sequencing. All patients had severe acquired aplastic anemia diagnosed by International Study of Aplastic Anemia and Agranulocytosis and Camitta criteria. No patient had received any therapy when blood was sampled. In the study, sorted CD4+ and CD8+ blood T cells from patients with severe aplastic anemia and from healthy subjects underwent deep sequencing of TCR repertoires. In the USA, patient enrollment took place under clinicaltrials.gov protocols 00001620, 01623167, 00001397, 00071045, 00081523 and 00961064. Ficoll-Paque density gradient centrifugation was used to isolate peripheral blood mononuclear cells. Before DNA extraction, CD4+ and CD8+ T cells were sorted with FACS or magnetic beads.

Sequenced material: sorted CD4+, CD8+, or CD8+CD57+ T cells (not recorded which) from PBMCs. This TCR derives from a human donor with aplastic anemia. Here the chain combines TRBV11-2 and TRBJ2-3; the D gene identity is not certain. The nucleotide sequence is TGTGCCAGCAGCTTAGACGTGGGCACAGATACGCAGTATTTT. Its protein product is CASSLDVGTDTQYF.